This TCR beta chain derives from a study of OX40 agonist ivuxolimab in advanced cancers. For the study at large: Of mixed ages from 23 to 79 and averaging approximately 60 years, the group was approximately 80% male. Partial responses, seen in three patients, involved one hepatocellular carcinoma and two cutaneous melanomas. Study observations and caveats: With doses of 0.1 to 3.0 mg/kg, CD4+ and CD8+ blood T cells had undergone clonal expansion by week 6.

As to this clone: The target antigen is unknown.

CDR1 and CDR2 (germline): GTSNPN, SVGIG (reference sequence). The CDR3 spans 13 residues. Trimming cost V 1 base and J 1 base, with 5 bases left between them. Generated by immunoSEQ multiplex PCR, the TCRdb table keeps only in-frame clones and is missing some. This table holds about 82,000 clones, roughly 86% found once. Sequencing was performed on CD4+ or CD8+ T cells sorted from blood, taken in a trial of the OX40 agonist ivuxolimab. The sequence derives from an adult with an advanced solid tumor such as melanoma, head and neck, liver or kidney cancer. The J gene is TRBJ2-4, the V gene TRBV30; D remains ambiguous. CDR3 loop: CAWSASAKNIQYF. DNA for the CDR3: TGTGCCTGGAGTGCTTCGGCCAAAAACATTCAGTACTTC.